This T cell receptor (beta chain) was retrieved from a study of T cell responses to AZD1222 COVID-19 vaccine. At the level of the study: Combined were second doses at about 4 or about 12 weeks.

Study observations and caveats: Spike-specific TCRs gained breadth and depth after people received two AZD1222 doses. Vaccine-related CD4 TCRs covered spike, predominating at 160-218 and 743-854.

In this sample, this clone turned up a few times. Its antigen is undetermined. Trimming removed 1 base at V and 2 bases at J, with 9 bases between. CDR1 GTSNPN and CDR2 SVGIG come from the germline V gene (reference sequence). This CDR3 contains 14 residues. The table came from immunoSEQ multiplex PCR; TCRdb's copy has only in-frame clones and leaves some out. Here the sample spans about 120,000 clones, 70% to 90% being singletons. This chain connects TRBV30 to TRBJ1-3; a weak D match, TRBD1 (5 bases). This receptor was obtained from an adult in good health. The sequenced sample was peripheral blood, obtained on day 0 of AZD1222 vaccination. The CDR3 spells CAWSGGETGNTIYF. In nucleotides, the CDR3 is TGTGCCTGGAGTGGAGGGGAGACTGGAAACACCATATATTTT.